The present T cell receptor (beta chain) was sequenced within a study of T cell responses to AZD1222 COVID-19 vaccine. Study-wide results and caveats: After two AZD1222 doses, spike-specific TCR breadth and depth rose versus day 0. Seropositive AZD1222 recipients at baseline numbered only five or six.

From germline, CDR1 is GTSNPN and CDR2 SVGIG (reference sequence). V shed 0 bases and J 2 bases; nucleotides not matched to a gene: 4. This CDR3 is 14 amino acids long. Remarks on this clone: As yet, its antigen is unknown.

Sequencing used immunoSEQ multiplex PCR; TCRdb keeps in-frame clones, though not all of them. The table shows 45,000 to 60,000 clones, with about 90% occurring only once. The chain uses TRBV30 and TRBJ2-7, with 7 bases fitting TRBD2. This sequence originates from an adult in good health. Sequenced material: peripheral blood, taken on day 0 of AZD1222 vaccination. Here the CDR3 DNA reads TGTGCCTGGAGTGTCGGGGGGATTGCCTACGAGCAGTACTTC. Residues: CAWSVGGIAYEQYF. Complete variable domain (other parts from reference TRBV30 and TRBJ2-7): SQTIHQWPATLVQPVGSPLSLECTVEGTSNPNLYWYRQAAGRGLQLLFYSVGIGQISSEVPQNLSASRPQDRQFILSSKKLLLSDSGFYLCAWSVGGIAYEQYFGPGTRLTVT.